This T cell receptor (beta chain) was observed in a study of blood T cell repertoires in COVID-19. Study-level background: Sources were T cells, B-cell-depleted T cells, or PBMCs; the material itself was cDNA or gDNA.

Germline CDR1 and CDR2: LGHDT and YNNKEL (reference sequence). The CDR3 is made up of 15 amino acids. Trimming stripped 2 bases from V and 10 bases from J, with 15 bases between. Membership in each cohort depended on participant-reported clinical history. The data were produced by immunoSEQ multiplex PCR, yet TCRdb's version contains in-frame clones alone and is incomplete. This sample yields around 320,000 clones, of which 90% are seen a single time; roughly 3.6% belongs to the top ten. The material sequenced was PBMCs or T cells enriched from blood (not recorded which). The receptor was derived from a woman aged 25 to 39 who had been exposed to COVID-19. The rearrangement joins TRBV3-1 (or the pseudogene TRBV3-2) to TRBJ1-6, with D perhaps matching TRBD1 (5 bases). CDR3 nucleotides: TGTGCCAGCAGCCAATCGGGCGGGACTGGATCACCCCTCCACTTT. Its protein is CASSQSGGTGSPLHF.